Presented here are 9 T cell receptor beta chains from one specimen sequenced in a study of blood T cell repertoires in COVID-19. TCRdb keeps only in-frame clones here, not all; method: immunoSEQ multiplex PCR. The sample contains a few hundred thousand clones, about 86% of which appear only once. The sequenced sample was peripheral blood. Source of these receptors: a woman aged 50 to 60 with acute or convalescent COVID-19.

The chain carries TRBV5-4 and TRBJ1-5; 7 nucleotides line up with TRBD1. Germline V gene data show CDR1 as SGHNT and CDR2 as YYREEE (reference sequence). Trimming took 8 bases from V and 6 from J; bases not matched to a gene: 11. This CDR3 spans 14 amino acids. CDR3: CASSQGGLGQPQHF. The DNA for the CDR3 is TGTGCCAGTTCCCAAGGGGGCTTGGGTCAGCCCCAGCATTTT.

The V and J genes are TRBV30 and TRBJ2-1; the D gene is possibly TRBD2 (6 bases). The CDR3 sequence is 17 residues long. V was clipped by 8 bases and J by 1 base, with 24 bases between them. Germline V lookup: CDR1 GTSNPN, CDR2 SVGIG (reference sequence). The CDR3 sequence: CATHVRGPGRSYNEQFF. Here the CDR3 DNA reads TGTGCCACACATGTACGAGGGCCGGGGAGGTCCTACAATGAGCAGTTCTTC.

The J gene is TRBJ1-1, the V gene TRBV12-5, with D perhaps TRBD1 (5 bases). CDR3 size: 16 residues. Germline CDR1 and CDR2: LGHNT and FRNRAP. Trimming removed 8 bases from V and 0 bases from J, with 19 bases in between. CDR3: CASLGGPGDLNTEAFF. CDR3 in DNA: TGTGCTAGTTTGGGGGGACCGGGGGACCTGAACACTGAAGCTTTCTTT.

This clone was counted between two and nine times. The genes are TRBV4-1 and TRBJ1-2; D is uncertain. This CDR3 comprises 14 residues. The ends were cut back, 4 bases at V and 6 bases at J, with 15 bases in the middle. Germline CDR1 and CDR2: MGHRA and YSYEKL. The CDR3 here is CASSPTRQFDGYTF. The CDR3 DNA reads as TGCGCCAGCAGCCCAACGAGGCAGTTTGATGGCTACACCTTC.

This chain links TRBV25-1 with TRBJ1-2; tentatively, D is TRBD1 (6 bases). Trimming removed 6 bases from V and 8 bases from J, with 16 bases in between. Per germline, CDR1 MGHDK and CDR2 SYGVNS. The CDR3 length is 13 residues. The CDR3 sequence: CASSDGGARGYTF. CDR3 bases: TGTGCCAGCAGCGACGGGGGGGCGCGGGGCTACACCTTC.

The count of this clone is one. Other DNA sequences in this specimen translate into the identical CDR3. The genes are TRBV25-1 and TRBJ1-6; weak D call: TRBD1 (6 bases). Trimming removed 8 bases from V and 0 bases from J, with 11 bases in between. The length of the CDR3 is 15 residues. Germline lookup yields CDR1 MGHDK and CDR2 SYGVNS. The CDR3: CASRRGGSYNSPLHF. The CDR3 nucleotides are TGTGCCAGCCGCCGAGGGGGCTCCTATAATTCACCCCTCCACTTT.

This chain uses TRBV7-6 with TRBJ1-2; a possible D gene is TRBD1 (6 bases). V lost 0 bases to trimming and J lost 1 base, with 12 bases between them. CDR3 length equals 16 residues. CDR1 is SGHVS and CDR2 is FNYEAQ in the germline V gene. The CDR3 sequence is CASSLAEGESNYGYTF. CDR3 nucleotides: TGTGCCAGCAGCTTAGCAGAGGGGGAAAGTAACTATGGCTACACCTTC.

The table lists this clone with a few counts. The rearrangement uses TRBV14 and TRBJ2-7; D gene unclear. With 2 bases removed from V and 6 bases from J, the gap between germline ends came to 8 bases. CDR1 and CDR2 from the germline V gene are SGHDN and FVKESK. CDR3 length: 12 amino acids. In DNA, the CDR3 is TGTGCCAGCAGCCAAAATTATATCGAGCAGTACTTC. Residues: CASSQNYIEQYF.

The chain is built from TRBV12-5 and TRBJ2-1, with D unclear. CDR3 size: 13 residues. Trimming removed 4 bases from V and 12 bases from J, with 16 bases in between. Germline V gene lookup returns CDR1 LGHNT and CDR2 FRNRAP. CDR3: CASGSFYEVRQFF. DNA for the CDR3: TGTGCTAGTGGTTCGTTCTACGAGGTAAGGCAGTTCTTC.